This entry lists 20 T cell receptor beta chains sequenced from one sample in a study of blood T cell repertoires in COVID-19. The repertoire was sequenced with immunoSEQ multiplex PCR; TCRdb's copy has only in-frame clones and lacks some. The sample includes some 340,000 clones, about four fifths of them seen just once. Input material: PBMCs or T cells enriched from blood (not recorded which). These TCRs come from a woman aged 45-65 years who had recovered from COVID-19.

This clone was detected only a few times. The chain has TRBV27 and TRBJ1-5; 7 positions agree with TRBD1. V shed 5 bases and J 4 bases; nucleotides not matched to a gene: 5. This CDR3 is 14 amino acids long. Germline V gene lookup returns CDR1 MNHEY and CDR2 SMNVEV (reference sequence). In DNA, the CDR3 is TGTGCCAGCAGTCGGGACAGCCCTAATCAGCCCCAGCATTTT. Residues: CASSRDSPNQPQHF.

This sequence joins TRBV7-2 and TRBJ1-2; 10 bases map to TRBD1. CDR3 size: 16 residues. Germline V CDR1 and CDR2: SGHTA, FQGNSA. V trimming: 5 bases; J trimming: 10 bases; junction bases outside the gene matches: 16. CDR3 sequence reads: CASSPKLRDRGEDYTF. CDR3 nucleotides: TGTGCCAGCAGCCCGAAACTCCGGGACAGGGGAGAGGACTACACCTTC.

Written as DNA, the CDR3 is TGTGCCAGCAGCCGAACGGGGGACAGAAGCTACGAGCAGTACTTC. Encoded protein: CASSRTGDRSYEQYF. The V call is TRBV6-6, the J call TRBJ2-7; maybe TRBD1 (7 bases). V lost 6 bases and J 3 bases, leaving 18 bases between the germline ends. The CDR3 runs 15 residues. The germline gives CDR1 MNHNY, CDR2 SVGAGI (reference sequence).

CDR3 in amino acids: CASSLGSGETGYTF. Here the CDR3 DNA reads TGTGCCAGCAGCTTAGGGTCGGGGGAAACTGGCTACACCTTC. This sequence joins TRBV7-2 and TRBJ1-2, with a weak D call TRBD1 (5 bases). The germline V and J ends were trimmed by 1 base and 7 bases, with 13 bases remaining between them. Looked up from germline, CDR1 is SGHTA and CDR2 is FQGNSA. The CDR3 runs to 14 residues. Full variable domain (missing parts from reference TRBV7-2 and TRBJ1-2): GAGVSQSPSNKVTEKGKDVELRCDPISGHTALYWYRQSLGQGLEFLIYFQGNSAPDKSGLPSDRFSAERTGGSVSTLTIQRTQQEDSAVYLCASSLGSGETGYTFGSGTRLTVV.

This chain joins TRBV7-9 and TRBJ1-1, with TRBD1 matching 10 bases. The CDR3 has 14 amino acids. Germline loops: CDR1 SEHNR, CDR2 FQNEAQ (reference sequence). The V and J ends lost 4 bases and 3 bases, in that order; junction bases with no gene match: 2. CDR3 protein: CASSSGTGDTEAFF. In nucleotides, the CDR3 is TGTGCCAGCAGCTCCGGGACAGGGGACACTGAAGCTTTCTTT.

The V call is TRBV15, the J call TRBJ1-6, with 7 bases lining up with TRBD1. Germline CDR1 LNHNV, CDR2 YYDKDF (reference sequence). This CDR3 region has 13 residues. Unmatched junction bases numbered 4, after V lost 4 bases and J lost 10 bases. The CDR3 DNA reads TGTGCCACCAGCATACCGACAGGGTCACCCCTCCACTTT. Amino acids: CATSIPTGSPLHF.

This chain connects TRBV5-1 to TRBJ2-7; D is possibly TRBD1 (5 bases). V was shortened by 1 base and J by 4 bases, with 12 bases between the two germline ends. The germline V gene has CDR1 SGHRS and CDR2 YFSETQ. The length of the CDR3 is 14 residues. The DNA for the CDR3 is TGCGCCAGCAGCTTGTCACAGGAAGGATACGAGCAGTACTTC. The encoded protein is CASSLSQEGYEQYF.

The chain has TRBV6-4 and TRBJ2-1; TRBD2 is a possible D gene (6 bases). With 2 bases removed from V and 4 bases from J, the gap between germline ends came to 18 bases. The CDR3 runs to 17 residues. CDR1 and CDR2 from the germline V gene are MRHNA and SNTAGT. CDR3 DNA sequence: TGTGCCAGCAGTGACCCGGGAGTTTTTCGTAGGTACAATGAGCAGTTCTTC. This gives the protein CASSDPGVFRRYNEQFF.

This chain uses TRBV7-6 with TRBJ2-7, with TRBD2 as a possible D gene (5 bases). Trimming cost V 1 base and J 2 bases, with 9 bases left between them. Germline V gene lookup returns CDR1 SGHVS and CDR2 FNYEAQ. This CDR3 has 14 amino acids. The CDR3 region has the DNA TGTGCCAGCAGCTTAGAGGACGGGACCTACGAGCAGTACTTC. It translates to CASSLEDGTYEQYF. Combining the CDR3 with reference TRBV7-6 and TRBJ2-7 gives the whole variable domain GAGVSQSPRYKVTKRGQDVALRCDPISGHVSLYWYRQALGQGPEFLTYFNYEAQQDKSGLPNDRFSAERPEGSISTLTIQRTEQRDSAMYRCASSLEDGTYEQYFGPGTRLTVT.

The chain recombines TRBV7-6 with TRBJ1-4, with D possibly being TRBD1 (5 bases). The germline V and J ends were trimmed by 5 bases and 5 bases, with 21 bases remaining between them. The CDR3 runs to 17 residues. CDR1 is SGHVS and CDR2 is FNYEAQ in the germline V gene. DNA for the CDR3: TGTGCCAGCAGCGAAGGGTCTGGTACAGGAGCGAATGAAAAACTGTTTTTT. Its protein is CASSEGSGTGANEKLFF.

The V gene is TRBV18, the J gene TRBJ2-3; TRBD2 aligns across 7 bases. The CDR3 consists of 17 residues. The V segment lost 5 bases and the J segment 0 bases; nucleotides outside the gene matches: 11. Per the germline V gene, CDR1 is KGHSH and CDR2 is LQKENI. The CDR3: CASSIDLGRASTDTQYF. CDR3 DNA sequence: TGTGCCAGCTCAATCGACTTAGGGAGGGCAAGCACAGATACGCAGTATTTT.

The rearrangement uses TRBV6-5 and TRBJ1-2; a possible D gene is TRBD1 (5 bases). This CDR3 has 13 amino acids. Germline CDR1 and CDR2: MNHEY and SVGAGI. V was clipped by 2 bases and J by 5 bases, with 9 bases between them. CDR3 sequence (DNA): TGTGCCAGCAGTTACAGGGAGGGGTATGGCTACACCTTC. Protein sequence: CASSYREGYGYTF.

V is TRBV27 and J is TRBJ2-7, with 9 bases that match TRBD2. There are 14 residues in the CDR3. Germline V CDR1 and CDR2: MNHEY, SMNVEV (reference sequence). Unmatched junction bases numbered 4, after V lost 5 bases and J lost 2 bases. CDR3 DNA: TGTGCCAGCAGTGACCGGACTAGCGCCTACGAGCAGTACTTC. Protein: CASSDRTSAYEQYF.

The chain has TRBV9 and TRBJ2-1; 10 bases align to TRBD2. The CDR3 extends over 15 amino acids. Trimming removed 3 bases from V and 10 bases from J; junction bases left unmatched: 10. Germline values: CDR1 SGDLS, CDR2 YYNGEE. The CDR3 region has the DNA TGTGCCAGCAGCGCAGCCGGGACTAGCGTCTTAGAGCAGTTCTTC. It translates to CASSAAGTSVLEQFF. Supplemented by reference TRBV9 and TRBJ2-1, the full variable domain reads DSGVTQTPKHLITATGQRVTLRCSPRSGDLSVYWYQQSLDQGLQFLIQYYNGEERAKGNILERFSAQQFPDLHSELNLSSLELGDSALYFCASSAAGTSVLEQFFGPGTRLTVL.

The table lists this clone with a count of one. The rearrangement joins TRBV2 to TRBJ1-4; D unclear. Trimming stripped 6 bases from V and 8 bases from J, with 16 bases between. Germline loops: CDR1 SNHLY, CDR2 FYNNEI. The CDR3 is 14 amino acids. CDR3 nucleotide sequence: TGTGCCAGCAGCAGAACGCGGGCAAAAGAAAAACTGTTTTTT. Encoded protein: CASSRTRAKEKLFF.

This clone was recorded a few times. V gene TRBV7-9 combines with J gene TRBJ1-4; 8 bases are shared with TRBD1. Germline loops: CDR1 SEHNR, CDR2 FQNEAQ (reference sequence). This CDR3 region has 15 residues. V was pared by 2 bases and J by 11 bases, with 10 bases of the junction left unmatched. The CDR3 sequence: CASSLRTGTGRKLFF. CDR3 DNA sequence: TGTGCCAGCAGCTTACGGACCGGGACAGGTCGTAAACTGTTTTTT.

This chain uses TRBV27 with TRBJ1-5; D not certain. CDR3 size: 13 residues. Trimming pared 10 bases from V and 6 bases from J, leaving 16 bases between. The germline V gene encodes CDR1 MNHEY and CDR2 SMNVEV (reference sequence). The CDR3 bases are TGTGCCACCTCCTCCCACCATAGTCAGCCCCAGCATTTT. Protein: CATSSHHSQPQHF.

This clone was observed a single time. The V and J genes are TRBV11-3 and TRBJ1-6; D uncertain. CDR3 size: 15 residues. The germline V gene has CDR1 SGHNT and CDR2 YENEEA. The V end lost 1 base, the J end lost 5 bases, and 9 bases lay between the germline ends. The DNA of the CDR3 is TGTGCCAGCAGCTTAGTCCGGAGAAATAATTCACCCCTCCACTTT. Encoded protein: CASSLVRRNNSPLHF.

This clone was detected only a few times. The CDR3 sequence: CASSSMTSTYNEQFF. The CDR3 DNA reads TGTGCCAGCAGCTCGATGACTAGCACTTACAATGAGCAGTTCTTC. The V gene is TRBV7-6, the J gene TRBJ2-1; TRBD2 aligns across 7 bases. This CDR3 comprises 15 residues. Germline V gene data show CDR1 as SGHVS and CDR2 as FNYEAQ. J lost 4 bases, V lost 4 bases, and 7 bases had no gene match.

In this sample, this clone turned up once. The DNA of the CDR3 is TGCGCCAGCAGCCAAGAATGGATTGGACAGGGAGACTATGGCTACACCTTC. As protein: CASSQEWIGQGDYGYTF. The chain links TRBV4-3 to TRBJ1-2, with 8 bases that match TRBD1. The ends lost 0 bases at V and 3 bases at J; junction bases unmatched: 9. This CDR3 contains 17 residues. Germline CDR1 LGHNA, CDR2 YSLEER.